This entry is about one T cell receptor beta chain. Its antigen remains unidentified. The CDR3 length is 16 residues. The germline gives CDR1 SEHNR, CDR2 FQNEAQ (reference sequence). The junction had 13 bases not matched to a gene; V was cut back by 4 bases and J by 7 bases. The data stem from a study of cytomegalovirus exposure and HLA in healthy donors. Overall study results and limits: Association with HLA alleles at 0.05 false discovery rate was found for around 15,000 TCR beta sequences in a later analysis.

The PCR had 60 Vbeta and 13 Jbeta primers. The table came from immunoSEQ multiplex PCR; TCRdb's copy has only in-frame clones and leaves some out. The repertoire holds around 150,000 clones, with approximately 83% as singletons. Specimen: PBMCs. The TCR sequence derives from a man aged 35-49 years in good health and CMV-seronegative. The chain carries TRBV7-9 and TRBJ2-3; TRBD2 aligns across 8 bases. CDR3 DNA sequence: TGTGCCAGCAGCTCAGACCCGGGGGGGCGATTGAATACGCAGTATTTT. Encoded protein: CASSSDPGGRLNTQYF.